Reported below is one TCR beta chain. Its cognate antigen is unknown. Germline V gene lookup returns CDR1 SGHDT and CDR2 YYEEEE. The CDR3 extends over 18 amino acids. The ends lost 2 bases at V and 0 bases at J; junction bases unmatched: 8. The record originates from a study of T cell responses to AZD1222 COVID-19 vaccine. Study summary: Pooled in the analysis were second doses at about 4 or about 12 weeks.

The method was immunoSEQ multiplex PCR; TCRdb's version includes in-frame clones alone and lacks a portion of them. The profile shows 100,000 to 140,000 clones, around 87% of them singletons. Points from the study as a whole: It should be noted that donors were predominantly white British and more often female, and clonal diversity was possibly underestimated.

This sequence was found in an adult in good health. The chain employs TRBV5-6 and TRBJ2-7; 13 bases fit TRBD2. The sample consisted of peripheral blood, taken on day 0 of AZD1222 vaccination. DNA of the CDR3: TGTGCCAGCAGCTTACCCGGGACTAGCGGGAAAAGCTCCTACGAGCAGTACTTC. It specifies CASSLPGTSGKSSYEQYF.